A selection of T cell receptor beta chains follows, all from one sample in a study of Ad26.COV2.S vaccination and SARS-CoV-2 variants. The assay was immunoSEQ multiplex PCR, and TCRdb's table has in-frame clones only and misses some. The sample holds 400,000 to 450,000 clones, about 92% seen once. Source: peripheral blood, taken in a trial of Ad26.COV2.S vaccine versus placebo. The receptors were sampled from a person between 18 and 59 years old who received the Ad26.COV2.S COVID-19 vaccine or a placebo. The CDR3 runs from the conserved cysteine through the conserved F or W. The D gene is left open where the match is weak. Size is omitted from some rows. Given values are once, few, many or a class for expanded clones.

.,TRBJ2-6,15,TRBV7-2,.,TGTGCCAGCAACAAACAGCCCTCTGGGGCCAACGTCCTGACTTTC,CASNKQPSGANVLTF
once,TRBJ1-3,14,TRBV7-9,.,TGTGCCAGCAGCTTAGTAGGAACCGGAAACACCATATATTTT,CASSLVGTGNTIYF
.,TRBJ2-1,17,TRBV19,TRBD2,TGTGCCAGTAGTGCCCAAATTACTACGGGAGGGCATGGTGAGCAGTTCTTC,CASSAQITTGGHGEQFF
.,TRBJ2-2,16,TRBV18,.,TGTGCCAGCTCACCATCCGGGACGGCGGACACCGGGGAGCTGTTTTTT,CASSPSGTADTGELFF
.,TRBJ2-3,17,TRBV24-1,TRBD2,TGTGCCACCAGTGACCGTTGGATAGCGGGAGAGGTAGATACGCAGTATTTT,CATSDRWIAGEVDTQYF
once,TRBJ2-5,13,TRBV6-5,TRBD2,TGTGCCAGCAGACTAGCGGGCCAAGAGACCCAGTACTTC,CASRLAGQETQYF
.,TRBJ2-1,16,TRBV28,TRBD1,TGTGCCAGCAGTTCCCTCGGACAGGGATTGGGCAATGAGCAGTTCTTC,CASSSLGQGLGNEQFF
.,TRBJ2-7,15,TRBV19,.,TGTGCCAGTAGTATGGGAACAGGGGCGGGATACGAGCAGTACTTC,CASSMGTGAGYEQYF
.,TRBJ2-3,13,TRBV29-1,.,TGCAGCGTTGAAGAGATCAGCACAGATACGCAGTATTTT,CSVEEISTDTQYF
.,TRBJ2-1,15,TRBV11-2,TRBD2,TGTGCCAGCAGCCGACTAGCGGGAGGCTACAATGAGCAGTTCTTC,CASSRLAGGYNEQFF
.,TRBJ1-3,14,TRBV6-4,.,TGTGCCAGCAGCGAAAGGATTTCGGGAAACACCATATATTTT,CASSERISGNTIYF
.,TRBJ2-5,14,TRBV27,.,TGTGCCAGAGACAACAGGGAGTACCAAGAGACCCAGTACTTC,CARDNREYQETQYF
many,TRBJ1-3,17,TRBV5-5,.,TGTGCCAGCAGGGCAAGGTCCAGCTCTAACTCTGGAAACACCATATATTTT,CASRARSSSNSGNTIYF
.,TRBJ1-5,14,TRBV18,.,TGTGCCAGCGCCATCGGACGGATGGGACAGCCCCAGCATTTT,CASAIGRMGQPQHF
once,TRBJ2-2,16,TRBV7-2,.,TGTGCCAGCAGCCTATACCACTGGGCTAACACCGGGGAGCTGTTTTTT,CASSLYHWANTGELFF
.,TRBJ2-1,14,TRBV27,.,TGTGCCAGCGCCCTCCTCGGGGGAGTGGATGAGCAGTTCTTC,CASALLGGVDEQFF
.,TRBJ2-7,14,TRBV4-1,.,TGCGCCAGCAGCCAAGGACACTTGGGCTACGAGCAGTACTTC,CASSQGHLGYEQYF
.,TRBJ2-7,15,TRBV3-1/TRBV3-2,TRBD2,TGTGCCAGCAGCCAACTAGCGGGAGCGAAGGGAGAGCAGTACTTC,CASSQLAGAKGEQYF
.,TRBJ1-2,15,TRBV29-1,TRBD1,TGCAGCGTCGATTTAGGACAGGAGATTAACTATGGCTACACCTTC,CSVDLGQEINYGYTF
.,TRBJ2-4,15,TRBV7-9,.,TGTGCCAGCAGCCCTGAGAAGTCGGATGAAAACATTCAGTACTTC,CASSPEKSDENIQYF
.,TRBJ2-1,14,TRBV3-1/TRBV3-2,TRBD1,TGTGCCAGCAGCCAGACGGACAGGGGGCTTGAGCAGTTCTTC,CASSQTDRGLEQFF
.,TRBJ2-7,11,TRBV2,.,TGTGCCAGCACCGAGGGTTACGAGCAGTACTTC,CASTEGYEQYF
.,TRBJ2-3,13,TRBV5-6,.,TGTGCCAGCAGCATGTCGGGGGTGGATACGCAGTATTTT,CASSMSGVDTQYF
.,TRBJ2-5,15,TRBV20-1,TRBD2,TGCAGTGCTAGTGGTACTAGCGGGAGGCGAGAGACCCAGTACTTC,CSASGTSGRRETQYF
.,TRBJ1-1,17,TRBV7-2,TRBD1,TGTGCCAGCAGCCACCAAGGGACAGCTAGTTTGAACACTGAAGCTTTCTTT,CASSHQGTASLNTEAFF
.,TRBJ2-7,15,TRBV5-6,.,TGTGCCAGCAGCCCGACGCTCAGGGCCCCTGGCGAGCAGTACTTC,CASSPTLRAPGEQYF
.,TRBJ2-1,15,TRBV5-1,.,TGCGCCAGCAGCGTAACCGCGAGCTCCTACAATGAGCAGTTCTTC,CASSVTASSYNEQFF
.,TRBJ2-1,16,TRBV27,TRBD1,TGTGCCAGCAGTTTACCCGGACAGGGTGGTTTCAATGAGCAGTTCTTC,CASSLPGQGGFNEQFF
.,TRBJ2-4,17,TRBV13,TRBD1,TGTGCCAGCAGCTACCAAGGGGGCGCCGGGGCCAAAAACATTCAGTACTTC,CASSYQGGAGAKNIQYF
.,TRBJ1-2,11,TRBV27,.,TGTGCCAGCAGAGGACCAGGAGGCTACACCTTC,CASRGPGGYTF
.,TRBJ1-4,15,TRBV9,TRBD1,TGTGCCAGCAGCCCGGGACAGGGGGCGACGGAAAAACTGTTTTTT,CASSPGQGATEKLFF
.,TRBJ2-2,16,TRBV27,.,TGTGCCAGCAGTTCAGAAACAGGGACGAACACCGGGGAGCTGTTTTTT,CASSSETGTNTGELFF